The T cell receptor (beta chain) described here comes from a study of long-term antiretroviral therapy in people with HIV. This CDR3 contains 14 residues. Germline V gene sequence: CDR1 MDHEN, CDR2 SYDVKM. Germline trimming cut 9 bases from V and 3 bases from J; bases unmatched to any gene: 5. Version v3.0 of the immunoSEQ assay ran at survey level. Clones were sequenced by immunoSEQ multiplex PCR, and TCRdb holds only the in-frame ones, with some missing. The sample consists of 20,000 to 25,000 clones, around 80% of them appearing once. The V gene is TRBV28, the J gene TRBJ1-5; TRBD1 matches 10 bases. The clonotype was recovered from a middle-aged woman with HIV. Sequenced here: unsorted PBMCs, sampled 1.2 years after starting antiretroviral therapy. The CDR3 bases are TGTGCCAGTCGACAGGGGGCCTACAATCAGCCCCAGCATTTT. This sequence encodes CASRQGAYNQPQHF.